These 9 T cell receptor beta chains were sequenced from one sample in a study of Ad26.COV2.S vaccination and SARS-CoV-2 variants. Treatment in this sample: roughly 20 received Ad26.COV2.S at low or high dose, single or two shots; about 5 received placebo; per-sample allocation not given. The samples were gathered on day 63 after the first injection of vaccine or placebo. The protocol was immunoSEQ multiplex PCR, while the TCRdb copy is restricted to in-frame clones and leaves out a portion. The profile shows roughly 240,000 clones, around 89% of them singletons. This sample comprised peripheral blood, obtained in a trial of Ad26.COV2.S vaccine versus placebo. All receptors derive from a person aged 18-60 years who received the Ad26.COV2.S COVID-19 vaccine or a placebo.

This chain connects TRBV7-9 to TRBJ2-3, with TRBD2 matching over 7 bases. J lost 5 bases, V lost 5 bases, and 7 bases had no gene match. Germline loops: CDR1 SEHNR, CDR2 FQNEAQ (reference sequence). The CDR3 spans 14 residues. CDR3 sequence (DNA): TGTGCCAGCAGCCCAGTGGGGGGGAAAGATACGCAGTATTTT. Protein: CASSPVGGKDTQYF.

CDR3 coding DNA: TGTGCCAGCAGTTGGACAGGGACCAACCTCGGGGATACGCAGTATTTT. Translating gives CASSWTGTNLGDTQYF. This rearrangement joins TRBV6-6 to TRBJ2-3; 8 nucleotides align to TRBD1. CDR1 is MNHNY, CDR2 SVGAGI, per germline (reference sequence). CDR3 length equals 16 residues. V gave up 4 bases and J gave up 6 bases; unmatched junction bases: 12.

The count of this clone is one. V gene TRBV7-2 combines with J gene TRBJ2-3; 10 positions match TRBD1. V was clipped by 5 bases and J by 4 bases; unmatched bases: 6. The CDR3 is 15 residues long. Germline CDR1 is SGHTA and CDR2 is FQGNSA. The CDR3 spells CASSPGTGVSDTQYF. The CDR3 DNA reads TGTGCCAGCAGCCCTGGGACAGGGGTTTCAGATACGCAGTATTTT.

The CDR3 nucleotides read TGTGCCAGCACCAACAGAAAGAACACTGAAGCTTTCTTT. The encoded protein is CASTNRKNTEAFF. The chain uses TRBV6-5 and TRBJ1-1; no definite D call. Germline CDR1 and CDR2: MNHEY and SVGAGI. The CDR3 loop spans 13 amino acids. Trimming removed 7 bases at V and 1 base at J, with 10 bases between.

The V and J genes are TRBV7-2 and TRBJ1-1; D gene unclear. V dropped 3 bases and J dropped 1 base, with 6 bases sitting between them. Germline V CDR1 and CDR2: SGHTA, FQGNSA. CDR3 length: 13 residues. CDR3 bases: TGTGCCAGCAGCTTGTGGCAGAACACTGAAGCTTTCTTT. It translates to CASSLWQNTEAFF.

The CDR3 loop reads CASSEAQPDTQYF. As DNA, the CDR3 is TGTGCCAGCAGTGAAGCGCAACCAGATACGCAGTATTTT. The chain recombines TRBV6-1 with TRBJ2-3, with D unclear. V was trimmed by 0 bases and J by 4 bases, leaving 5 bases between them. CDR1 and CDR2 (germline): MNHNS, SASEGT. The CDR3 extends over 13 amino acids.

The chain employs TRBV9 and TRBJ2-6, with 7 bases that match TRBD1. V was clipped by 3 bases and J by 0 bases; unmatched bases: 6. In germline, CDR1 is SGDLS, CDR2 YYNGEE. CDR3 length: 17 residues. As DNA, the CDR3 is TGTGCCAGCAGCGAAGACAGGGCCCCCTCTGGGGCCAACGTCCTGACTTTC. It encodes CASSEDRAPSGANVLTF.

The V and J genes are TRBV7-2 and TRBJ2-2; 7 positions agree with TRBD2. Germline V gene data show CDR1 as SGHTA and CDR2 as FQGNSA. The CDR3 is 17 amino acids. V lost 3 bases, J lost 1 base, and 8 bases stayed unmatched. CDR3 sequence: CASSFPPGTKNTGELFF. DNA for the CDR3: TGTGCCAGCAGCTTCCCCCCCGGGACTAAGAACACCGGGGAGCTGTTTTTT. The variable domain in full, completed from reference TRBV7-2 and TRBJ2-2, reads GAGVSQSPSNKVTEKGKDVELRCDPISGHTALYWYRQSLGQGLEFLIYFQGNSAPDKSGLPSDRFSAERTGGSVSTLTIQRTQQEDSAVYLCASSFPPGTKNTGELFFGEGSRLTVL.

This clone was seen just once. The rearrangement links TRBV10-3 to TRBJ1-1; unclear D gene. V lost 4 bases and J 4 bases, leaving 16 bases between the germline ends. Germline lookup yields CDR1 ENHRY and CDR2 SYGVKD. The CDR3 length is 15 residues. CDR3 DNA: TGTGCCATCAGTGGGCAGGTCGGCGCAGGCACTGAAGCTTTCTTT. Translating it yields CAISGQVGAGTEAFF.